The 13 T cell receptor beta chains reported below all come from one sample, sequenced in a study of shared clonotypes between healthy human individuals. The repertoire was sequenced with immunoSEQ multiplex PCR; TCRdb's copy has only in-frame clones and lacks some. The profile shows about 530,000 clones, approximately 95% of them singletons. The specimen was naive CD4+ T cells sorted from blood. Subset described: CD45RA+ positively selected. The origin of the receptors is a woman younger than 45 in good health.

This chain links TRBV6-5 with TRBJ2-3; 10 bases fit TRBD2. V lost 6 bases and J lost 5; bases outside the gene matches: 8. CDR3 length: 15 amino acids. The V gene's germline CDR1 is MNHEY and CDR2 SVGAGI. CDR3 coding DNA: TGTGCCAGCAGCTTAAGCGGGAGGGCCTTAGATACGCAGTATTTT. Its protein product is CASSLSGRALDTQYF.

The V and J genes are TRBV20-1 and TRBJ2-7, with 7 positions matching TRBD2. The CDR3 is 11 residues long. Germline V lookup: CDR1 DFQATT, CDR2 SNEGSKA (reference sequence). V lost 5 bases to trimming and J lost 7 bases; unmatched junction nucleotides: 5. The CDR3 here is CSAQGGVEQYF. CDR3 bases: TGCAGTGCTCAGGGAGGGGTTGAGCAGTACTTC.

This chain links TRBV21-1 with TRBJ1-6. TRBV21-1 is reported as a pseudogene. This CDR3 spans 24 amino acids. The DNA of the CDR3 is TGTGCCAGCAGCACCCCCCGAGGGAACATCTTAAGAAGGGGGGGTAGCTCCTATAATTCACCCCTCCACTTT. It specifies CASSTPRGNILRRGGSSYNSPLHF.

This clone is a singleton in its sample. The V call is TRBV5-1, the J call TRBJ2-1; D is uncertain. Trimming shortened V by 1 base and J by 7 bases, and 3 bases separated the two germline ends. Germline V lookup: CDR1 SGHRS, CDR2 YFSETQ. CDR3 length: 11 residues. In DNA form, the CDR3 reads TGCGCCAGCAGCTTGACGAATGAGCAGTTCTTC. Translation: CASSLTNEQFF.

This chain links TRBV4-1 with TRBJ1-1; no firm D call. Germline values: CDR1 MGHRA, CDR2 YSYEKL. The length of the CDR3 is 16 residues. The V end was cut by 4 bases, the J end by 1 base, with 16 bases between. The CDR3 protein is CASSPVGRSRNTEAFF. The CDR3 DNA is TGCGCCAGCAGCCCAGTTGGGCGAAGTAGGAACACTGAAGCTTTCTTT.

CDR3 nucleotides: TGCGCCAGCAGCTTGGCCCTCACCGGGGAGCTGTTTTTT. Its translation: CASSLALTGELFF. The chain combines TRBV5-1 with TRBJ2-2; D unclear. The V gene lost 0 bases and the J gene lost 4 bases, with 4 bases spanning the gap. The CDR3 consists of 13 residues. Germline CDR1 SGHRS, CDR2 YFSETQ. Based on the CDR3 plus reference TRBV5-1 and TRBJ2-2, the full variable domain is KAGVTQTPRYLIKTRGQQVTLSCSPISGHRSVSWYQQTPGQGLQFLFEYFSETQRNKGNFPGRFSGRQFSNSRSEMNVSTLELGDSALYLCASSLALTGELFFGEGSRLTVL.

The genes are TRBV2 and TRBJ2-1; D is tentatively TRBD1 or TRBD2 (6 bases each). The CDR3 covers 14 residues. Trimming stripped 3 bases from V and 13 bases from J, with 19 bases between. The germline V gene encodes CDR1 SNHLY and CDR2 FYNNEI. CDR3 DNA sequence: TGTGCCAGCAGTGATTCGAGAAACAGGGACTTTCAGTTCTTC. This gives the protein CASSDSRNRDFQFF.

The chain links TRBV6-5 to TRBJ2-7, with 7 positions matching TRBD1. CDR1 is MNHEY and CDR2 is SVGAGI in the germline V gene. This CDR3 is 14 amino acids long. The V segment lost 0 bases and the J segment 2 bases; nucleotides outside the gene matches: 1. As DNA, the CDR3 is TGTGCCAGCAGTTACTCAAGGGGGCCCTACGAGCAGTACTTC. This encodes CASSYSRGPYEQYF.

The V and J genes are TRBV27 and TRBJ2-5; D is uncertain. TRBJ2-7 matches the DNA end more closely, so the J call is doubtful. Germline loops: CDR1 MNHEY, CDR2 SMNVEV (reference sequence). The CDR3 is 13 residues long. The CDR3 sequence is CASSTTYSYEQYF. The CDR3 region has the DNA TGTGCCAGCAGCACCACATACTCCTACGAGCAGTACTTC.

The V gene is TRBV5-4, the J gene TRBJ1-2; D perhaps matches TRBD1 (5 bases). Trimming shortened V by 4 bases and J by 0 bases, and 16 bases separated the two germline ends. Per the germline V gene, CDR1 is SGHNT and CDR2 is YYREEE (reference sequence). CDR3 length: 16 amino acids. The DNA of the CDR3 is TGTGCCAGCAGCCCGATAACAGGCAACCCTAACTATGGCTACACCTTC. Its protein product is CASSPITGNPNYGYTF.

The genes are TRBV20-1 and TRBJ1-1; no definite D call. Germline CDR1 DFQATT, CDR2 SNEGSKA (reference sequence). The CDR3 consists of 8 residues. Trimming removed 7 bases from V and 4 bases from J, with 1 base in between. CDR3 coding DNA: TGCAGTGGCACTGAAGCTTTCTTT. Translated, it gives CSGTEAFF.

V usage is TRBV7-9 and J usage is TRBJ2-2; D might be TRBD1 (6 bases). Germline V gene data show CDR1 as SEHNR and CDR2 as FQNEAQ (reference sequence). V shed 0 bases and J shed 2 bases, with 10 bases lying between them. The CDR3 is made up of 16 amino acids. The chain's CDR3 is CASSLARGHNTGELFF. In DNA form, the CDR3 reads TGTGCCAGCAGCTTAGCCAGGGGACACAACACCGGGGAGCTGTTTTTT.

The chain has TRBV28 and TRBJ2-2; 14 bases are shared with TRBD2. Germline V gene sequence: CDR1 MDHEN, CDR2 SYDVKM. Germline trimming cut 6 bases from V and 8 bases from J; bases unmatched to any gene: 5. The CDR3 is 15 amino acids. CDR3 sequence (DNA): TGTGCCAGCAGCCTCGGACTAGCGGGAGGAGGGGAGCTGTTTTTT. Translating gives CASSLGLAGGGELFF.